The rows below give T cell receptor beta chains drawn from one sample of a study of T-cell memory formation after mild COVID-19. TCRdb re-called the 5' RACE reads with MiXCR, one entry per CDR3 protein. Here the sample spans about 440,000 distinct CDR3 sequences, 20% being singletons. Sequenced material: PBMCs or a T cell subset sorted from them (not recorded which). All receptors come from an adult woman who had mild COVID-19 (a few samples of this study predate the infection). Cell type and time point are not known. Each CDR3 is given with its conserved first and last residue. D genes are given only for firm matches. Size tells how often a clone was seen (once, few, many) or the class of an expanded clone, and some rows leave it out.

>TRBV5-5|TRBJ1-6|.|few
TGTGCCAGCAGCTTGTTCAGTCTTTTCCGACAAAATTCACCCCTCCACTTT
CASSLFSLFRQNSPLHF
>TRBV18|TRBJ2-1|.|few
TGTGCCAGCTCGCCAAAGGTGGGCAACTCCTACAATGAGCAGTTCTTC
CASSPKVGNSYNEQFF
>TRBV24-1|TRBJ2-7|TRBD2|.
TGTGCCACCAGTGATTCCGCGGGGGGGCCCTACGAGCAGTACTTC
CATSDSAGGPYEQYF
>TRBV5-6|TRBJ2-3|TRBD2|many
TGTGCCAGCAGCTTGGGACTAGCGTATAACACAGATACGCAGTATTTT
CASSLGLAYNTDTQYF
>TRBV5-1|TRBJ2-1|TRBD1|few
TGCGCCAGCGGACAGGGCCAGGGAAATTACAATGAGCAGTTCTTC
CASGQGQGNYNEQFF
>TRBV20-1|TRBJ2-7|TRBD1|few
TGCAGTGCTGGGTCAGGGGGCGCGTACGAGCAGTACTTC
CSAGSGGAYEQYF
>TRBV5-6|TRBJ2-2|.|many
TGTGCCAGCAGCTTCGCCCAAGCGAACACCGGGGAGCTGTTTTTT
CASSFAQANTGELFF
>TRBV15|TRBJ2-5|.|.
TGTGCCACCAGCATACAGGGAAGCGAGGAGACCCAGTACTTC
CATSIQGSEETQYF
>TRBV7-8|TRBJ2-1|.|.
TGTGCCAGCAGCTTACGGGGTTCGGGACACTCCTACAATGAGCAGTTCTTC
CASSLRGSGHSYNEQFF
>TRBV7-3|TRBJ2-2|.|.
TGTGCCAGCAGCTCAGGGGTCCGGCTGTTTTTT
CASSSGVRLFF
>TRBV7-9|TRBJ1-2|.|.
TGTGCCAGCAGCTTATTTTACGGGGGCAGAGCTAATGGCTACACCTTC
CASSLFYGGRANGYTF
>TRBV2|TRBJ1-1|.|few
TGTGCCAGTCATCCGGGACTATGGAACACTGAAGCTTTCTTT
CASHPGLWNTEAFF
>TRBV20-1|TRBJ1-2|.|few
TGCAGGCCCTGGTCGGGGAGCTCCTATGGCTACACCTTC
CRPWSGSSYGYTF
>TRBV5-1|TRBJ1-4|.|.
TGCGCCAGCAGCCCCAGAGGTTCGTCAACTAATGAAAAACTGTTTTTT
CASSPRGSSTNEKLFF
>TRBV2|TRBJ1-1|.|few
TGTGCCAGCAAAGGGACATCGAACACTGAAGCTTTCTTT
CASKGTSNTEAFF
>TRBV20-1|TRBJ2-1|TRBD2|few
TGCAGTGCACCCCGAGCGGGATTGTTTGACAATGAGCAGTTCTTC
CSAPRAGLFDNEQFF
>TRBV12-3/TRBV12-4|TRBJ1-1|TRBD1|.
TGTGCCAGCAGTCCAGGGGACAGGGGGAACACTGAAGCTTTCTTT
CASSPGDRGNTEAFF
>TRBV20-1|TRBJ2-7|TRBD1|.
TGCAGTGCCACCCCCCGGACAGGCCCCTACGAGCAGTACTTC
CSATPRTGPYEQYF
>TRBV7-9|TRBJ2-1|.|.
TGTGCCAGCAGCTTCCGGGATGTCTCCTACAATGAGCAGTTCTTC
CASSFRDVSYNEQFF
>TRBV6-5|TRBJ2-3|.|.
TGTGCCAGCAGTTACTCGATCCATATTACTGGCGGAAACACAGATACGCAGTATTTT
CASSYSIHITGGNTDTQYF
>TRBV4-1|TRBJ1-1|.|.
TGCGCCAGCAGCCAAGGGGGAGAGAGCACTGAAGCTTTCTTT
CASSQGGESTEAFF
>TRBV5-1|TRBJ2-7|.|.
TGCGCCAGCAGCTTTGGGGCGGAAGGAGGGGGCCAATACGAGCAGTACTTC
CASSFGAEGGGQYEQYF
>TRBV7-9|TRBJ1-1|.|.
TGTGCCAGCAGCCACAGGGATAGGTCGGCTGAAGCTTTCTTT
CASSHRDRSAEAFF
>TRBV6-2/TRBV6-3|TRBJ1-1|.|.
TGTGCCAGCAGTGCCCCGGGACACTTCATGAACACTGAAGCTTTCTTT
CASSAPGHFMNTEAFF
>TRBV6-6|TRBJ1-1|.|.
TGTGCCAGCCCCCCCTCGATGGGTGGATGGACTGAAGCTTTCTTT
CASPPSMGGWTEAFF
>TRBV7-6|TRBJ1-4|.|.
TGTGCCAGCAGCTTTCTTCGGGACGCTCCCTCTTTT
CASSFLRDAPSF
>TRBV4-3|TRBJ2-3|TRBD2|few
TGCGCCAGCTCCGGGGGCGGGAGGGCCACAGATACGCAGTATTTT
CASSGGGRATDTQYF
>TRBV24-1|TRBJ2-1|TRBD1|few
TGTGCCACCAGCGACAGGGCTCCAGTTAATGAGCAGTTCTTC
CATSDRAPVNEQFF
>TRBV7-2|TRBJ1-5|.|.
TGTGCCAGCAGCTCCAGGGAGCCAGGAGGGCCCCAGCATTTT
CASSSREPGGPQHF
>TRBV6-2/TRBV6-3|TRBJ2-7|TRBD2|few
TGTGCCAGCAGTTACGAGGCGGGAGTTAGGAACGAGCAGTACTTC
CASSYEAGVRNEQYF
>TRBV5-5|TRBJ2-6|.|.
TGTGCCAGCAGCTTAACGATATCTGGGGCCAACGTCCTGACTTTC
CASSLTISGANVLTF
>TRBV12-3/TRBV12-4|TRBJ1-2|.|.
TGTGCCAGCAATCCACAAGCGAATGGATTTGATGGCTACACCTTC
CASNPQANGFDGYTF
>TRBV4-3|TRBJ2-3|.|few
TGCGCCAGCAGCCAGGCCCCCGGGGGGCCAATCTCAGGAGATACGCAGTATTTT
CASSQAPGGPISGDTQYF
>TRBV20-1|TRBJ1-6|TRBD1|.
TGCAGTGCGGAGGGACAGAAGAGTTCACCCCTCCACTTT
CSAEGQKSSPLHF
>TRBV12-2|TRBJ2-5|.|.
TGTGCAAGTCGCTTCCCGACAGGTGGGGAGACCCAGTACTTC
CASRFPTGGETQYF
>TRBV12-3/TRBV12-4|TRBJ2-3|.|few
TGTGCCAGCAGTGAATATAGCGGAAGCACAGATACGCAGTATTTT
CASSEYSGSTDTQYF
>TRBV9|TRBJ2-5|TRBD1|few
TGTGCCAGCAGCTTCCGAGGGGACAGCCAAGAGACCCAGTACTTC
CASSFRGDSQETQYF
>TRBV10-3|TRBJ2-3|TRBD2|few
TGTGCCATCAGTGGACCCAGTATAGCGGGAGGGCCTTTGGGCACAGATACGCAGTATTTT
CAISGPSIAGGPLGTDTQYF
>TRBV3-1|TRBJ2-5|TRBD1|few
TGTGCCAGCAGGCAGACAGGGGCCCAAGAGACCCAGTACTTC
CASRQTGAQETQYF
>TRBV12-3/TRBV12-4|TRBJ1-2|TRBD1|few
TGTGCCAGCAGTCCCCGACAGGGAAGAGGTGGCTACACCTTC
CASSPRQGRGGYTF
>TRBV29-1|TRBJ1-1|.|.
TGCAGCGTTGCGACCCCTGGGATGAACACTGAAGCTTTCTTT
CSVATPGMNTEAFF
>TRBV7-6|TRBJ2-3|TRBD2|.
TGTGCCAGCAGCTTAGGGGCTAGCGGGAGTATCGATACGCAGTATTTT
CASSLGASGSIDTQYF
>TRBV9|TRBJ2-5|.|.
TGTGCCAGCACCCGTGGCCGGGAACCGGGGGAGACCCAGTACTTC
CASTRGREPGETQYF
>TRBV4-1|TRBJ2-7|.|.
TGCGCCAGCAGCCAAGTGACAGGCGCGGCCTACGAGCAGTACTTC
CASSQVTGAAYEQYF
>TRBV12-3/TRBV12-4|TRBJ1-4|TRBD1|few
TGTGCCAGCAGTTTCCCGACCGGGACAGGGTTTGAAAAACTGTTTTTT
CASSFPTGTGFEKLFF
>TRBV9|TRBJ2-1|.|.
TGTGCCAGCAGCGTGGGTAGCGGAGGTAGGGGTGAGCAGTTCTTC
CASSVGSGGRGEQFF
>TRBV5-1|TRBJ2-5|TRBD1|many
TGCGCCAGCAGCAGAGCCGGGACAGGGGTTGTCGAGACCCAGTACTTC
CASSRAGTGVVETQYF
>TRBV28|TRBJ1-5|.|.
TGTGCCAGCAGTTTAGTCCTATCAAGCAATCAGCCCCAGCATTTT
CASSLVLSSNQPQHF
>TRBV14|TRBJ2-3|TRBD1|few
TGTGCCAGCAGCCAAGCCCAACGGACAGGGTCGCAGTATTTT
CASSQAQRTGSQYF
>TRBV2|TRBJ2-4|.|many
TGTGCCAGCAGTGACAGGGTAGCCAAAAACATTCAGTACTTC
CASSDRVAKNIQYF